Listed below are T cell receptor beta chains from one sample, sequenced in a study of shared clonotypes between healthy human individuals. Sequencing was performed with immunoSEQ multiplex PCR; in TCRdb, only in-frame clones are kept and a portion is missing. Of a few million clones listed, under 95% are singletons. Sequencing used naive CD4+ T cells from PBMCs. These receptors originate from a young man in good health. Some clones in this sample may be carry-over from other donors' samples. Both conserved end residues are part of each CDR3. The D gene is left open where the match is weak. Size is omitted from some rows. Given values are once, few, many or a class for expanded clones.

v_call	clone_size	j_call	d_call	cdr3_aa	cdr3_nt
TRBV5-6	-	TRBJ1-1	-	CASSADRFNTEAFF	TGTGCCAGCAGCGCGGACAGATTTAACACTGAAGCTTTCTTT
TRBV6-6	-	TRBJ2-3	-	CASSDQRLRSGGQYF	TGTGCCAGCTCGGACCAGCGACTTCGGTCTGGGGGGCAGTATTTT
TRBV5-1	-	TRBJ1-3	TRBD1	CASSPGGRNTIYF	TGCGCCAGCAGTCCAGGGGGCCGAAACACCATATATTTT
TRBV7-2	-	TRBJ1-2	TRBD1	CASSSGTGARFNYGYTF	TGTGCCAGCAGCTCCGGGACAGGGGCCCGCTTCAACTATGGCTACACCTTC
TRBV19	-	TRBJ2-7	TRBD1	CASSRQGRRFPSYEQYF	TGTGCCAGTAGTCGACAGGGAAGGAGATTCCCCTCCTACGAGCAGTACTTC
TRBV7-9	-	TRBJ2-5	-	CASSSGTRKTQYF	TGTGCCAGCAGCTCCGGGACAAGGAAGACCCAGTACTTC
TRBV28	-	TRBJ1-2	TRBD1	CASSARDRGYYGYTF	TGTGCCAGCTCGGCCAGAGACAGGGGATACTATGGCTACACCTTC
TRBV13	-	TRBJ1-1	-	CATRKPGGSEAFF	TGTGCCACAAGAAAACCCGGGGGCAGTGAAGCTTTCTTT
TRBV21-1	-	TRBJ2-2	-	CASSKYKGADTGELFF	TGTGCCAGCAGCAAATACAAGGGGGCCGACACCGGGGAGCTGTTTTTT
TRBV28	-	TRBJ2-7	-	CASSSRYEQYF	TGTGCCAGCAGTTCCAGATACGAGCAGTACTTC
TRBV4-1	-	TRBJ2-7	TRBD1	CASSGQGVVHEQYF	TGCGCCAGCAGCGGACAGGGAGTTGTCCACGAGCAGTACTTC
TRBV4-1	-	TRBJ2-7	-	CASSRVGTAGLSYEQYF	TGCGCCAGCAGCCGAGTGGGGACAGCGGGTTTATCCTACGAGCAGTACTTC
TRBV5-4	-	TRBJ2-3	-	CASSSAFRDPDTQYF	TGTGCCAGCAGCTCGGCCTTCAGGGACCCAGATACGCAGTATTTT
TRBV7-2	-	TRBJ2-5	-	CASSLNSAQPIQETQYF	TGTGCCAGCAGCCTAAACTCCGCCCAGCCCATCCAAGAGACCCAGTACTTC
TRBV30	-	TRBJ1-6	-	CAWSGQGRVSPLHF	TGTGCCTGGAGTGGGCAGGGGAGGGTTTCACCCCTCCACTTT
TRBV5-6	-	TRBJ2-5	TRBD2	CASSTGLAQSQETQYF	TGTGCCAGCAGCACCGGACTAGCGCAATCCCAAGAGACCCAGTACTTC
TRBV5-1	-	TRBJ2-7	TRBD1	CASPPDRGLPGGQYF	TGCGCCAGTCCTCCCGACAGGGGGCTCCCAGGTGGGCAGTACTTC
TRBV15	-	TRBJ1-2	TRBD1	CATSRDRRYGYTF	TGTGCCACCAGCCGGGACAGGCGGTATGGCTACACCTTC
TRBV9	-	TRBJ2-7	-	CASSVTGQAYEQYF	TGTGCCAGCAGCGTAACGGGTCAGGCCTACGAGCAGTACTTC
TRBV28	-	TRBJ2-3	-	CAWGDTSTDTQYF	TGTGCATGGGGGGATACTAGCACAGATACGCAGTATTTT
TRBV30	-	TRBJ2-7	-	CAWSTGVYEQYF	TGTGCCTGGAGCACGGGAGTCTACGAGCAGTACTTC
TRBV6-1	-	TRBJ2-4	TRBD1	CASSELLRGTGVGIQYF	TGTGCCAGCAGTGAACTACTTAGGGGGACAGGGGTTGGCATTCAGTACTTC
TRBV5-1	-	TRBJ2-7	TRBD1	CASSTRTGPYEQYF	TGCGCCAGCAGCACCCGGACAGGACCCTACGAGCAGTACTTC
TRBV11-1	-	TRBJ2-7	-	CASRVDRTSYEQYF	TGTGCCAGCAGAGTTGACAGGACATCCTACGAGCAGTACTTC
TRBV7-2	-	TRBJ2-5	TRBD2	CASSSRGGETQYF	TGTGCCAGCAGTTCACGGGGGGGGGAGACCCAGTACTTC
TRBV5-4	-	TRBJ2-1	-	CASSSQGSYNEQFF	TGTGCCAGCAGCTCCCAGGGGTCCTACAATGAGCAGTTCTTC
TRBV7-2	-	TRBJ2-1	TRBD2	CASSLVMGGRYNEQFF	TGTGCCAGCAGCTTAGTAATGGGCGGGAGGTACAATGAGCAGTTCTTC
TRBV5-1	once	TRBJ1-2	-	CASSITDPNYGYTF	TGCGCCAGCAGCATTACGGACCCTAACTATGGCTACACCTTC
TRBV18	-	TRBJ2-7	TRBD1	CASSPARDRGYEQYF	TGTGCCAGCTCACCGGCTCGGGACAGGGGATACGAGCAGTACTTC
TRBV7-9	-	TRBJ2-5	TRBD1	CASSPRGTGRYETQYF	TGTGCCAGCAGCCCCCGGGGGACAGGGCGGTACGAGACCCAGTACTTC
TRBV18	few	TRBJ1-1	-	CASSPRQGDTEAFF	TGTGCCAGCTCACCACGGCAGGGAGATACTGAAGCTTTCTTT
TRBV5-6	-	TRBJ2-5	-	CASSPGGVVETQYF	TGTGCCAGCAGCCCGGGGGGCGTCGTGGAGACCCAGTACTTC
TRBV29-1	-	TRBJ2-1	-	CSGGEGQLNNEQFF	TGCAGCGGCGGGGAGGGACAACTAAACAATGAGCAGTTCTTC